A selection of T cell receptor beta chains follows, all from one sample in a study of cytomegalovirus exposure and HLA in healthy donors. The data were produced by immunoSEQ multiplex PCR, yet TCRdb's version contains in-frame clones alone and is incomplete. This table holds about 74,000 clones, 90% to 95% found once. Material for sequencing was PBMCs. These receptors were obtained from a young man in good health and CMV-seropositive. CDR3s include the opening cysteine and the closing phenylalanine or tryptophan. D genes are given only for firm matches. Only part of the rows carry a size: once, few, many, or a class if the clone is expanded.

v_call,j_call,d_call,clone_size,cdr3_nt,cdr3_aa
TRBV19,TRBJ2-2,TRBD1,NA,TGTGCCAGTAGCAAGACAGGGGGCAGGTACACCGGGGAGCTGTTTTTT,CASSKTGGRYTGELFF
TRBV2,TRBJ1-2,NA,NA,TGTGCCAGCAGGTCCCAGGGGTCCTATGGCTACACCTTC,CASRSQGSYGYTF
TRBV27,TRBJ2-1,TRBD1,NA,TGTGCCAGCAGTTCGGGACAGGGGCCCTACAATGAGCAGTTCTTC,CASSSGQGPYNEQFF
TRBV5-1,TRBJ2-7,TRBD2,NA,TGCGCCAGCAGGCGGGGACTAGCGGAAAACTACGAGCAGTACTTC,CASRRGLAENYEQYF
TRBV10-1,TRBJ2-1,TRBD2,NA,TGCGCCAGCAGTGAGTCGACTAGCGGGACCAATGAGCAGTTCTTC,CASSESTSGTNEQFF
TRBV29-1,TRBJ1-1,NA,NA,TGCAGCGCTATCAACAGCTACACTGAAGCTTTCTTT,CSAINSYTEAFF
TRBV5-1,TRBJ1-1,NA,NA,TGCGCCAGCAGCTCAACAGGAGACCTCGATAGATTCTTT,CASSSTGDLDRFF
TRBV27,TRBJ2-5,TRBD2,NA,TGTGCCAGCAGTTTCGCGGGAGGGCTCCAAGAGACCCAGTACTTC,CASSFAGGLQETQYF
TRBV19,TRBJ2-4,TRBD1,NA,TGTGCCAGTAGTAACCCCCCGGGACAGGGGAGGGACATTCAGTACTTC,CASSNPPGQGRDIQYF
TRBV4-2,TRBJ2-7,TRBD2,NA,TGTGCCAGCAGCCAAGATATTGCTAGCGGGGTCGACGAGCAGTACTTC,CASSQDIASGVDEQYF
TRBV10-1,TRBJ2-4,TRBD2,NA,TGCGCCAGCAGTTTATTTGGGACTAGCGTCAAACTAGCCAAAAACATTCAGTACTTC,CASSLFGTSVKLAKNIQYF
TRBV30,TRBJ2-1,TRBD2,NA,TGTGCCTGGAGCCCCCCCAGCGGGAGGAGCAATGAGCAGTTCTTC,CAWSPPSGRSNEQFF
TRBV19,TRBJ1-3,NA,NA,TGTGCCAGTAGTACGACAGCTTTCTCTGGAAACACCATATATTTT,CASSTTAFSGNTIYF
TRBV6-1,TRBJ1-1,TRBD1,NA,TGTGCCAGCAGTAAGTCTACAGGGGGGAGAACTGAAGCTTTCTTT,CASSKSTGGRTEAFF
TRBV19,TRBJ1-2,NA,NA,TGTGCCAGTACAACAGGGTCGGGGTACGGCTATGGCTACACCTTC,CASTTGSGYGYGYTF
TRBV5-1,TRBJ2-1,NA,NA,TGCGCCAGCAGCTTAACAGGGAGCTCCTACAATGAGCAGTTCTTC,CASSLTGSSYNEQFF
TRBV7-9,TRBJ1-2,NA,NA,TGTGCCAGCAGCCCGATTAGTCCATGGTCCTATGGCTACACCTTC,CASSPISPWSYGYTF
TRBV11-3,TRBJ1-1,NA,NA,TGTGCCAGCAGCTTAGCGGGGACTACTGAAGCTTTCTTT,CASSLAGTTEAFF
TRBV28,TRBJ2-7,NA,few,TGTGCCACCCTGCGGGGCGTAGCCTACGAGCAGTACTTC,CATLRGVAYEQYF
TRBV10-3,TRBJ2-1,TRBD2,NA,TGTGCCATCAGTGAAGAGCCCAGCGGGGGGTCCTACAATGAGCAGTTCTTC,CAISEEPSGGSYNEQFF
TRBV6-5,TRBJ2-5,NA,NA,TGTGCCAGCAGTTCGAGGGGGGAGACCCAGTACTTC,CASSSRGETQYF
TRBV30,TRBJ2-3,NA,NA,TGTGCCTGGAGTGTATTTGTACCGCGGGATGCCACAGATACGCAGTATTTT,CAWSVFVPRDATDTQYF
TRBV18,TRBJ1-1,TRBD1,NA,TGTGCCAGCTCAGCGGGACAGGGGGATGCTTTCTTT,CASSAGQGDAFF
TRBV10-1,TRBJ2-7,TRBD1,NA,TGCGCCAGCAGTGTCGGGACAGGGCCTGACGAGCAGTACTTC,CASSVGTGPDEQYF
TRBV30,TRBJ1-4,TRBD1,NA,TGTGCCTGGAAAGCGCGACCAGGGACAGGGATGAATGAAAAACTGTTTTTT,CAWKARPGTGMNEKLFF
TRBV21-1,TRBJ2-7,NA,NA,TGTGCCAGCACCAGCTTCCTAGCGCCTAGCTACGAGCAGTACTTC,CASTSFLAPSYEQYF
TRBV10-1,TRBJ2-5,NA,NA,TGCGCCAGCAGTGAGTCGATAGGCTTCTCCCCGGGGACCCAGTACTTC,CASSESIGFSPGTQYF
TRBV30,TRBJ2-1,TRBD2,NA,TGTGCCTGGTGCGGAGCCCAAGGACTAGCCGGAAATGAGCAGTTCTTC,CAWCGAQGLAGNEQFF
TRBV6-5,TRBJ1-1,NA,NA,TGTGCCAGCAGTCAGGGCACTGGCACTGAAGCTTTCTTT,CASSQGTGTEAFF
TRBV5-6,TRBJ2-7,NA,NA,TGTGCCAGCAGCCAGCCGTCAGGGGAGCAGTACTTC,CASSQPSGEQYF
TRBV30,TRBJ1-1,TRBD1,NA,TGTGCCTGGGACGACAGGGGATCGTTGTATGCTTTCTTT,CAWDDRGSLYAFF
TRBV9,TRBJ1-3,NA,NA,TGTGCCAGCAGCGTAATGAGCGGGGGATCTGGAAACACCATATATTTT,CASSVMSGGSGNTIYF
TRBV6-5,TRBJ2-3,NA,NA,TGTGCCAGCACCATACAGGGTGTCATGGGAGATACGCAGTATTTT,CASTIQGVMGDTQYF
TRBV5-8,TRBJ2-4,NA,NA,TGTGCCAGCAGCTTACAGGGTACGGCCAAAAACATTCAGTACTTC,CASSLQGTAKNIQYF
TRBV4-2,TRBJ2-3,TRBD1,NA,TGTGCCAGCAGCCATCTATGGACAGGGGATCAAGGTCGGGCAGATACGCAGTATTTT,CASSHLWTGDQGRADTQYF
TRBV2,TRBJ1-3,NA,NA,TGTGCCAGCGGTGGAGGGGGCTCTGGAAACACCATATATTTT,CASGGGGSGNTIYF
TRBV28,TRBJ1-1,NA,NA,TGTGCCAGCAGTTTAGGCTACACTGAAGCTTTCTTT,CASSLGYTEAFF
TRBV5-8,TRBJ1-5,NA,NA,TGTGCCAGCAGCTTCGGGGTGAGCAATCAGCCCCAGCATTTT,CASSFGVSNQPQHF
TRBV5-4,TRBJ1-1,NA,once,TGTGCCAGCAGCTATAGACAGGAGAACACTGAAGCTTTCTTT,CASSYRQENTEAFF
TRBV6-1,TRBJ1-1,NA,NA,TGTGCCAGCAGGGCAGGGGAGAACACTGAAGCTTTCTTT,CASRAGENTEAFF
TRBV19,TRBJ1-5,NA,NA,TGTGCCAGTAGTATCATCCTTGCAGGAAGCGGTCAGCCCCAGCATTTT,CASSIILAGSGQPQHF
TRBV28,TRBJ2-4,NA,NA,TGTGCCAGCGGGCAAAACATTCAGTACTTC,CASGQNIQYF
TRBV5-1,TRBJ2-1,NA,NA,TGCGCCAGCAGGGAGTTGGAAATGGTAAATGAGCAGTTCTTC,CASRELEMVNEQFF
TRBV11-3,TRBJ2-2,TRBD2,NA,TGTGCCAGCTCACCGGGGGGGGCTGGGGAGCTGTTTTTT,CASSPGGAGELFF
TRBV11-2,TRBJ1-4,NA,NA,TGTGCCAGCAGCTCCAAACATCCAGGGATGGGAGAAAAACTGTTTTTT,CASSSKHPGMGEKLFF
TRBV30,TRBJ2-1,NA,NA,TGTGCCTGGAGCTGGGGGCGGGATGAGCAGTTCTTC,CAWSWGRDEQFF
TRBV30,TRBJ2-7,TRBD1,NA,TGTGCCTGGGACAGGGGGCCGGGAGAGCAGTACTTC,CAWDRGPGEQYF
TRBV30,TRBJ2-5,NA,NA,TGTGCCTGGAGGCTGACTGGCCAAGAGACCCAGTACTTC,CAWRLTGQETQYF